Listed below are T cell receptor beta chains from one sample, sequenced in a study of blood T cell repertoires in COVID-19. Assay used: immunoSEQ multiplex PCR; TCRdb lists only in-frame clones, some missing. The table shows 95,000 to 150,000 clones, with more than 65% occurring only once. Sequenced sample: peripheral blood. Receptor source: a human donor in a cohort sampled during active COVID-19. Both conserved end residues are part of each CDR3. Fields, in order: D gene, V gene, J gene, clone size, CDR3 DNA, CDR3 protein. The D gene is left open where the match is weak. Clone size is not always given. Where it is, it says once, few, many or a class for expanded clones.

d_gene: -; v_gene: TRBV11-2; j_gene: TRBJ2-1; abundance: -; CDR3nt: TGTGCCAGCAGCTTAGATCGGTGGGCAGGGGTCGATGAGCAGTTCTTC; CDR3aa: CASSLDRWAGVDEQFF
d_gene: TRBD1; v_gene: TRBV19; j_gene: TRBJ1-2; abundance: -; CDR3nt: TGTGCCACATGGACAGGGAAAAATGGCTACACCTTC; CDR3aa: CATWTGKNGYTF
d_gene: -; v_gene: TRBV15; j_gene: TRBJ2-1; abundance: -; CDR3nt: TGTGCCACCAGCAGAGATGAGCGTCCCTCAAATGAGCAGTTCTTC; CDR3aa: CATSRDERPSNEQFF
d_gene: -; v_gene: TRBV2; j_gene: TRBJ2-5; abundance: few; CDR3nt: TGTGCCAGCAGTGATTCCTTGGCCGAGACCCAGTACTTC; CDR3aa: CASSDSLAETQYF
d_gene: TRBD1; v_gene: TRBV7-7; j_gene: TRBJ2-1; abundance: few; CDR3nt: TGTGCCAGCAGCGTAGGGACAGGGTCTAACAATGAGCAGTTCTTC; CDR3aa: CASSVGTGSNNEQFF
d_gene: TRBD1; v_gene: TRBV7-8; j_gene: TRBJ1-5; abundance: -; CDR3nt: TGTGCCAGCAGCCTACTTGGGGGACAGAGTAGCAATCAGCCCCAGCATTTT; CDR3aa: CASSLLGGQSSNQPQHF
d_gene: -; v_gene: TRBV24-1; j_gene: TRBJ2-7; abundance: -; CDR3nt: TGTGCCACCAGTGATCTAGCGGAGCAGTACTTC; CDR3aa: CATSDLAEQYF
d_gene: -; v_gene: TRBV30; j_gene: TRBJ1-3; abundance: -; CDR3nt: TGTGCCTGGAGTATCTCCGTAAACACCATATATTTT; CDR3aa: CAWSISVNTIYF
d_gene: TRBD2; v_gene: TRBV7-2; j_gene: TRBJ2-4; abundance: -; CDR3nt: TGTGCCAGCAGCTTAGCGGGGGGGGTCGGGATGGACATTCAGTACTTC; CDR3aa: CASSLAGGVGMDIQYF
d_gene: -; v_gene: TRBV21-1; j_gene: TRBJ2-3; abundance: -; CDR3nt: TGTGCCAGCATCACAAAAGGGGCAGATAGCACAGATACGCAGTATTTT; CDR3aa: CASITKGADSTDTQYF
d_gene: -; v_gene: TRBV5-1; j_gene: TRBJ1-5; abundance: -; CDR3nt: TGCGCCAGCAGCGTTGAGTCGGGTTATCAGCCCCAGCATTTT; CDR3aa: CASSVESGYQPQHF
d_gene: TRBD1; v_gene: TRBV5-1; j_gene: TRBJ2-3; abundance: -; CDR3nt: TGCGCCAGCAGCTCGACCCAGGGACAGCTAGTTAGCACAGATACGCAGTATTTT; CDR3aa: CASSSTQGQLVSTDTQYF
d_gene: -; v_gene: TRBV5-5; j_gene: TRBJ2-7; abundance: once; CDR3nt: TGTGCCAGCAGCTTGCCCAGCGGGCAGAGCTCCTACGAGCAGTACTTC; CDR3aa: CASSLPSGQSSYEQYF
d_gene: TRBD1; v_gene: TRBV25-1; j_gene: TRBJ1-4; abundance: -; CDR3nt: TGTGCCAGCCAAGGGACAGGGCCCAAAAAACTGTTTTTT; CDR3aa: CASQGTGPKKLFF
d_gene: TRBD2; v_gene: TRBV11-3; j_gene: TRBJ2-1; abundance: -; CDR3nt: TGTGCCAGCAGCCCGTCAGGTGGCGGGGGTTTGGGTGAGCAGTTCTTC; CDR3aa: CASSPSGGGGLGEQFF
d_gene: -; v_gene: TRBV5-1; j_gene: TRBJ2-1; abundance: -; CDR3nt: TGCGCCAGCAGCTTGCCAGGCCAGAATGAGCAGTTCTTC; CDR3aa: CASSLPGQNEQFF
d_gene: TRBD1; v_gene: TRBV24-1; j_gene: TRBJ1-1; abundance: -; CDR3nt: TGTGCCACCAGGACAGGGGGGAACACTGAAGCTTTCTTT; CDR3aa: CATRTGGNTEAFF
d_gene: -; v_gene: TRBV6-5; j_gene: TRBJ2-5; abundance: -; CDR3nt: TGTGCCAGCAGTTACTCGTCTAATCTTCCGGAGACCCAGTACTTC; CDR3aa: CASSYSSNLPETQYF
d_gene: TRBD1; v_gene: TRBV5-8; j_gene: TRBJ2-7; abundance: -; CDR3nt: TGTGCCAACCGGGACAGGGGTATCAGCGAGCAGTACTTC; CDR3aa: CANRDRGISEQYF
d_gene: TRBD2; v_gene: TRBV5-4; j_gene: TRBJ2-3; abundance: -; CDR3nt: TGTGCCAGCAGCCTCGGGGTAGCGGGAGTAGATACGCAGTATTTT; CDR3aa: CASSLGVAGVDTQYF
d_gene: -; v_gene: TRBV7-2; j_gene: TRBJ2-5; abundance: -; CDR3nt: TGTGCCAGCAGCCGTGTCAAACGGTCCCAAGAGACCCAGTACTTC; CDR3aa: CASSRVKRSQETQYF
d_gene: -; v_gene: TRBV10-3; j_gene: TRBJ1-4; abundance: once; CDR3nt: TGTGCCATCAGTGAGGGTCGAGCGCATGAAAAACTGTTTTTT; CDR3aa: CAISEGRAHEKLFF
d_gene: TRBD1; v_gene: TRBV19; j_gene: TRBJ2-7; abundance: -; CDR3nt: TGTGCCAGTAGTACCGGACAGGGGTCCTACGAGCAGTACTTC; CDR3aa: CASSTGQGSYEQYF
d_gene: -; v_gene: TRBV7-8; j_gene: TRBJ2-3; abundance: -; CDR3nt: TGTGCCAGCAGCTCGGGACTTTCAGCGGCAGATACGCAGTATTTT; CDR3aa: CASSSGLSAADTQYF
d_gene: TRBD1; v_gene: TRBV23-1; j_gene: TRBJ2-4; abundance: -; CDR3nt: TGCGCCAGCAGTCAATCCTCCGACAGGGTGGGAAACATTCAGTACTTC; CDR3aa: CASSQSSDRVGNIQYF
d_gene: TRBD2; v_gene: TRBV6-2/TRBV6-3; j_gene: TRBJ2-1; abundance: -; CDR3nt: TGTGCCAGCAGTTCCCGGGGGGGCTACAATGAGCAGTTCTTC; CDR3aa: CASSSRGGYNEQFF
d_gene: -; v_gene: TRBV11-2; j_gene: TRBJ1-3; abundance: -; CDR3nt: TGTGCCAGCAGCTTAGATTACGGCCAGGGGATTTTGAACACCATATATTTT; CDR3aa: CASSLDYGQGILNTIYF
d_gene: -; v_gene: TRBV6-5; j_gene: TRBJ2-7; abundance: -; CDR3nt: TGTGCCAGCAGCAGCGCCAGCGGGCTTTACGAGCAGTACTTC; CDR3aa: CASSSASGLYEQYF
d_gene: TRBD1; v_gene: TRBV6-5; j_gene: TRBJ2-7; abundance: few; CDR3nt: TGTGCCAGCAGGCGACCGGACAGGGGGAACTACGAGCAGTACTTC; CDR3aa: CASRRPDRGNYEQYF
d_gene: -; v_gene: TRBV5-4; j_gene: TRBJ1-2; abundance: -; CDR3nt: TGTGCCAGCAGCCCCACAGGGATTAACTATGGCTACACCTTC; CDR3aa: CASSPTGINYGYTF
d_gene: -; v_gene: TRBV29-1; j_gene: TRBJ2-1; abundance: -; CDR3nt: TGCAGCGTCTGGGGCGGGATATACAATGAGCAGTTCTTC; CDR3aa: CSVWGGIYNEQFF
d_gene: TRBD1; v_gene: TRBV7-6; j_gene: TRBJ1-1; abundance: -; CDR3nt: TGTGCCAGCAGCTTCGACAGGGGCGCTGAAGCTTTCTTT; CDR3aa: CASSFDRGAEAFF
d_gene: -; v_gene: TRBV4-2; j_gene: TRBJ2-7; abundance: -; CDR3nt: TGTGCCAGCAGCCAATGGTCGGGACACGGGTACGAGCAGTACTTC; CDR3aa: CASSQWSGHGYEQYF
d_gene: TRBD1; v_gene: TRBV7-3; j_gene: TRBJ2-5; abundance: once; CDR3nt: TGTGCCAGCAGCCCCGTGACAGGGGAAGAGACCCAGTACTTC; CDR3aa: CASSPVTGEETQYF
d_gene: TRBD1; v_gene: TRBV5-1; j_gene: TRBJ1-1; abundance: -; CDR3nt: TGCGCCAGCAGCAGGGGGCAGAACACTGAAGCTTTCTTT; CDR3aa: CASSRGQNTEAFF
d_gene: TRBD2; v_gene: TRBV11-3; j_gene: TRBJ2-5; abundance: -; CDR3nt: TGTGCCAGCAGCTTAGAAGGACTAGCGGGGGGTACCCAGTACTTC; CDR3aa: CASSLEGLAGGTQYF
d_gene: -; v_gene: TRBV4-1; j_gene: TRBJ2-7; abundance: -; CDR3nt: TGCGCCAGCAGCCAAGCCTCACAGGGTCCCTACGAGCAGTACTTC; CDR3aa: CASSQASQGPYEQYF
d_gene: -; v_gene: TRBV5-1; j_gene: TRBJ2-2; abundance: -; CDR3nt: TGCGCCAGCAGCTTGTTGAGTACCACCGGGGAGCTGTTTTTT; CDR3aa: CASSLLSTTGELFF
d_gene: TRBD1; v_gene: TRBV7-9; j_gene: TRBJ2-2; abundance: -; CDR3nt: TGTGCCAGCAGCTTAGACGGGACAGGGACCGGGGAGCTGTTTTTT; CDR3aa: CASSLDGTGTGELFF
d_gene: TRBD2; v_gene: TRBV5-5; j_gene: TRBJ2-7; abundance: few; CDR3nt: TGTGCCAGCAGCTTGACTAGCGGGGCTCTCGAGCAGTACTTC; CDR3aa: CASSLTSGALEQYF
d_gene: -; v_gene: TRBV7-2; j_gene: TRBJ1-1; abundance: -; CDR3nt: TGTGCCAGCAGCTTATACAGGCTCGGCACTGAAGCTTTCTTT; CDR3aa: CASSLYRLGTEAFF
d_gene: -; v_gene: TRBV28; j_gene: TRBJ2-7; abundance: -; CDR3nt: TGTGCCAGCAGGGCCGCCGGGCTAGCAGTTGGCGAGCAGTACTTC; CDR3aa: CASRAAGLAVGEQYF
d_gene: -; v_gene: TRBV30; j_gene: TRBJ1-4; abundance: -; CDR3nt: TGTGCCTGGAGTAGGGGGGGTAATGAAAAACTGTTTTTT; CDR3aa: CAWSRGGNEKLFF
d_gene: -; v_gene: TRBV29-1; j_gene: TRBJ2-1; abundance: -; CDR3nt: TGCAGCGTTGACAGGGACAATGAGCAGTTCTTC; CDR3aa: CSVDRDNEQFF
d_gene: -; v_gene: TRBV19; j_gene: TRBJ1-6; abundance: -; CDR3nt: TGTGCCAGTAGTCCTCAGGGGAGGGCACCCCTCCACTTT; CDR3aa: CASSPQGRAPLHF
d_gene: -; v_gene: TRBV7-8; j_gene: TRBJ1-1; abundance: -; CDR3nt: TGTGCCAGCCGCCTACAGACCATGAACACTGAAGCTTTCTTT; CDR3aa: CASRLQTMNTEAFF
d_gene: -; v_gene: TRBV7-9; j_gene: TRBJ2-7; abundance: -; CDR3nt: TGTGCCAGCAGCTTGTTGGCCAGTACCTACGAGCAGTACTTC; CDR3aa: CASSLLASTYEQYF
d_gene: -; v_gene: TRBV7-2; j_gene: TRBJ2-7; abundance: -; CDR3nt: TGTGCCAGCAGCTCTCGAGATCTAGCGGAGCAGTACTTC; CDR3aa: CASSSRDLAEQYF